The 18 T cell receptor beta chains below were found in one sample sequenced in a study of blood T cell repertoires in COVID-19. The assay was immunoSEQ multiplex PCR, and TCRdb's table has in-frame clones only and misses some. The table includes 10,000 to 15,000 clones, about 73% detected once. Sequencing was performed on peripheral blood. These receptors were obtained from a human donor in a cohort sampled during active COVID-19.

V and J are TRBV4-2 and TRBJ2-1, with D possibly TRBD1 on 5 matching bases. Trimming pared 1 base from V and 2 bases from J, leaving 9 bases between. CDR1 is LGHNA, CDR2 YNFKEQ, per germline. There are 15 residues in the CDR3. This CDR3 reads CASSQGTTTYNEQFF. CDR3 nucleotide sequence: TGTGCCAGCAGCCAAGGGACAACGACCTACAATGAGCAGTTCTTC.

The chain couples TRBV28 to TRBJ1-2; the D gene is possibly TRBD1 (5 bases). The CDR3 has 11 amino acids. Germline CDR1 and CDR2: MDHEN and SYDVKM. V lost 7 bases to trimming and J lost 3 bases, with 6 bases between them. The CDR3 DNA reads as TGTGCCAGCAAAGGGGACTATGGCTACACCTTC. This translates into CASKGDYGYTF.

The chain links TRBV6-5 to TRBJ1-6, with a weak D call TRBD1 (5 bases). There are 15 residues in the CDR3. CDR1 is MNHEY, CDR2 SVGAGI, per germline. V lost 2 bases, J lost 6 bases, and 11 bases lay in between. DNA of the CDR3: TGTGCCAGCAGTTACGGGGGGTCTTCTAATTCACCCCTCCACTTT. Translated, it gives CASSYGGSSNSPLHF.

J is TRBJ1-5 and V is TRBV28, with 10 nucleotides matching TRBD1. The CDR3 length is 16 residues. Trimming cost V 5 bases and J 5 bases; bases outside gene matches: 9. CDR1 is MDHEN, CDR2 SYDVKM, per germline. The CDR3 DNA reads TGTGCCAGCAGTAAGCTGACAGGGGGCTATTATCAGCCCCAGCATTTT. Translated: CASSKLTGGYYQPQHF.

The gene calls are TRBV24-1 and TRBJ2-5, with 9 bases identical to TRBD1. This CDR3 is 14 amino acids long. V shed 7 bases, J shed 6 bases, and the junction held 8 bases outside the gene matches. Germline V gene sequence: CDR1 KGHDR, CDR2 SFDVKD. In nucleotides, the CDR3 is TGTGCCACCAGCTCGGGACAGGGCTTAAAGACCCAGTACTTC. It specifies CATSSGQGLKTQYF.

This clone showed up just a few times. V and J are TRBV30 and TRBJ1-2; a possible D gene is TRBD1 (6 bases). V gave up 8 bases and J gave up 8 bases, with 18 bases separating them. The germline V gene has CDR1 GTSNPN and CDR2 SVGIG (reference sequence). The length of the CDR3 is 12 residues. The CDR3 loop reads CAGTDSPRGYTF. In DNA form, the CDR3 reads TGTGCCGGGACGGACAGCCCTAGAGGCTACACCTTC.

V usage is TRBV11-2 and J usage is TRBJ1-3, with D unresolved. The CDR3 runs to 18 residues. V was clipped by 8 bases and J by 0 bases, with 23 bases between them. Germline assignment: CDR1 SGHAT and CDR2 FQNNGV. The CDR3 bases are TGTGCCAGCGGAGAGACTCCCTTCAGCAGCTTCTCTGGAAACACCATATATTTT. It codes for CASGETPFSSFSGNTIYF.

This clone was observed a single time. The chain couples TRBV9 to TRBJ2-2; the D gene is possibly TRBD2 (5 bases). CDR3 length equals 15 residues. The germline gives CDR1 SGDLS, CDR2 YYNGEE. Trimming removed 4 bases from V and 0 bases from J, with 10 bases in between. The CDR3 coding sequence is TGTGCCAGCAGCAAGAGGGCGGCGAACACCGGGGAGCTGTTTTTT. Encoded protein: CASSKRAANTGELFF. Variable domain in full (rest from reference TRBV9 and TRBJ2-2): DSGVTQTPKHLITATGQRVTLRCSPRSGDLSVYWYQQSLDQGLQFLIQYYNGEERAKGNILERFSAQQFPDLHSELNLSSLELGDSALYFCASSKRAANTGELFFGEGSRLTVL.

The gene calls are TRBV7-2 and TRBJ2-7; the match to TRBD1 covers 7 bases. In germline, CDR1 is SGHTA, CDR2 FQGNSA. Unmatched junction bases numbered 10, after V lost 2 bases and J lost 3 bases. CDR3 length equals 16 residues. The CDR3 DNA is TGTGCCAGCAGCTTAAGTTCTGGGGGACAGAACTACGAGCAGTACTTC. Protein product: CASSLSSGGQNYEQYF.

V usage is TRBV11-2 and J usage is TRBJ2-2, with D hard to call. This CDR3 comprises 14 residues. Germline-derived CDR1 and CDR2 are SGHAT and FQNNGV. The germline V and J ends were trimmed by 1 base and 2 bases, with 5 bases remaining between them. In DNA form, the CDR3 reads TGTGCCAGCAGCTTAGGTCTCAACACCGGGGAGCTGTTTTTT. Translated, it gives CASSLGLNTGELFF.

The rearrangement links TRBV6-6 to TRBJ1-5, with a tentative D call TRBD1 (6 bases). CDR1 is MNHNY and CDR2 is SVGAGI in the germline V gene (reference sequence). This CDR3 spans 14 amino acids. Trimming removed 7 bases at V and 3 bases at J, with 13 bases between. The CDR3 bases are TGTGCCAGCACCAAGGGGGACAACAATCAGCCCCAGCATTTT. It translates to CASTKGDNNQPQHF.

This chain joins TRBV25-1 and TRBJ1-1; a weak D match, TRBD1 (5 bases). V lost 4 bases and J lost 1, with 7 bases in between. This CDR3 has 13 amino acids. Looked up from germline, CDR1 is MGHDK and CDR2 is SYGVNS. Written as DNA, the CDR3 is TGTGCCAGCAGTGGGGGGGGGAACACTGAAGCTTTCTTT. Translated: CASSGGGNTEAFF.

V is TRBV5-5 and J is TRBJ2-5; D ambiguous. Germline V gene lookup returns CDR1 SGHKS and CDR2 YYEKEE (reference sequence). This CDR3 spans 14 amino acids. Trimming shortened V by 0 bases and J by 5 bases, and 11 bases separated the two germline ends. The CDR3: CASSLGSVYETQYF. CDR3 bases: TGTGCCAGCAGCTTGGGGTCGGTATATGAGACCCAGTACTTC.

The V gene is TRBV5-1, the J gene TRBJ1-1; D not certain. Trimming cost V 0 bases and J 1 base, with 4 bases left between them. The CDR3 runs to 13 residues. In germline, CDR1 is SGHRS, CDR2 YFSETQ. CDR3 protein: CASSLDRNTEAFF. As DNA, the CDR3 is TGCGCCAGCAGCTTGGACAGGAACACTGAAGCTTTCTTT.

The CDR3 is CASSHGRGSGNTIYF. In DNA, the CDR3 is TGTGCCAGCAGCCACGGTCGGGGCTCTGGAAACACCATATATTTT. The chain joins TRBV3-1 (or the pseudogene TRBV3-2) to TRBJ1-3, with D hard to call. Between the trimmed V and J ends, which lost 3 bases and 0 bases, there was a span of 9 bases. This CDR3 has 15 amino acids. Per germline, CDR1 LGHDT and CDR2 YNNKEL (reference sequence).

In nucleotides, the CDR3 is TGCAGTGCTAGTCTATCCGGGACAGGGAAATATTTTGGCTACACCTTC. Translation gives CSASLSGTGKYFGYTF. V and J are TRBV20-1 and TRBJ1-2; 9 bases are shared with TRBD1. Trimming removed 3 bases from V and 7 bases from J; junction bases left unmatched: 15. Per germline, CDR1 DFQATT and CDR2 SNEGSKA (reference sequence). CDR3 length equals 16 residues.

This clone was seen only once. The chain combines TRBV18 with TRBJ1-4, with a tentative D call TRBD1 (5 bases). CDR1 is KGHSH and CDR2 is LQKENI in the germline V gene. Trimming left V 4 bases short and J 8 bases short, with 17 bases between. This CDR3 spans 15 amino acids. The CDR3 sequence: CASSRGVLGGEKLFF. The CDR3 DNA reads TGTGCCAGCTCACGGGGGGTCTTAGGAGGCGAAAAACTGTTTTTT.

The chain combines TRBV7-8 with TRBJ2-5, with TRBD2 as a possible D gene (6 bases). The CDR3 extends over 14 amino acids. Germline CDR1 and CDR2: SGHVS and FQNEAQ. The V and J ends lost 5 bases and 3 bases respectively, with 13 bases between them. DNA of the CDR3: TGTGCCAGCAGCACCCGGGACTCTGAAGAGACCCAGTACTTC. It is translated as CASSTRDSEETQYF.